This paragraph covers one T cell receptor beta chain sequence. The data derive from a study of blood T cell repertoires in COVID-19. Study at large: Samples taken during acute and convalescent COVID-19 were collected in the United States, Italy and Spain. PBMCs, B-cell-depleted T cells, or T cells provided the cDNA or gDNA that made up the material.

Germline V gives CDR1 SGHRS, CDR2 YFSETQ. V was trimmed by 5 bases and J by 1 base, leaving 11 bases between them. The CDR3 is 14 residues long. Methods used by the authors: By means of reference gene primer amplification, nucleated cell counts were estimated. Clones were sequenced by immunoSEQ multiplex PCR, and TCRdb holds only the in-frame ones, with some missing. That table supplies the V and J calls and clone size; D and trimming were determined from the DNA. This sample has about 110,000 clones, with 75% to 90% found just once. This receptor was taken from a woman aged 60-75 years with acute or convalescent COVID-19. Sample: peripheral blood. This sequence joins TRBV5-1 and TRBJ2-3, with D tentatively TRBD1 (6 bases). The CDR3 DNA reads TGCGCCAGCAGGGGGGCTTGGGGCACAGATACGCAGTATTTT. Protein sequence: CASRGAWGTDTQYF.